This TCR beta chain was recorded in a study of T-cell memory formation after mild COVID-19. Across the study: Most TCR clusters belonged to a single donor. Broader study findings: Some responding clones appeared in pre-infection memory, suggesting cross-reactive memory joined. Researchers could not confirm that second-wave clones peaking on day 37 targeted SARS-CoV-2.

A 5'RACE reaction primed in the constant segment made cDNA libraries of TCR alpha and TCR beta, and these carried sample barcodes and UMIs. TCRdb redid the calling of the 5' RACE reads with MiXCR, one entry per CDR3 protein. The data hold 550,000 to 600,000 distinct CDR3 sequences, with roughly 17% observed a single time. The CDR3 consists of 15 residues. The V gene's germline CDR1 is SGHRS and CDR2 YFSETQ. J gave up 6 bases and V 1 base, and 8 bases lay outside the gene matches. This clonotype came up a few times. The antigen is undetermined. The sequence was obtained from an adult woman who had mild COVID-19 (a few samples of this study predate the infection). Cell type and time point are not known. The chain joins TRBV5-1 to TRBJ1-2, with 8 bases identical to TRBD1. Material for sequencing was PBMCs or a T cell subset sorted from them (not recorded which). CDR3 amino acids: CASSLMTGAKDGYTF. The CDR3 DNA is TGCGCCAGCAGCTTGATGACAGGGGCTAAGGATGGCTACACCTTC.